The 17 T cell receptor beta chains below were found in one sample sequenced in a study of graft-versus-host responses after intestinal transplantation. Assay used: immunoSEQ multiplex PCR; TCRdb lists only in-frame clones, some missing. The sample shows approximately 70,000 clones, 70% to 90% of them seen only once. No antigen has been assigned to these receptors. The specimen was unstimulated CD8+ T cells sorted from spleen or lymph node cells, collected before intestinal transplant. Source of these receptors: a human donor who received an intestinal transplant.

The J gene is TRBJ1-4, the V gene TRBV4-1, with 8 bases lining up with TRBD1. V lost 4 bases to trimming and J lost 8 bases; unmatched junction nucleotides: 9. Per germline, CDR1 MGHRA and CDR2 YSYEKL. The CDR3 covers 15 residues. Here the CDR3 DNA reads TGCGCCAGCAGCCGGCCGGACAGGGATGGCGAAAAACTGTTTTTT. Amino acids: CASSRPDRDGEKLFF.

This clone was seen repeatedly, ten times or more. This chain uses TRBV19 with TRBJ2-1, with TRBD1 matching 7 bases. V shed 3 bases and J 13 bases; nucleotides not matched to a gene: 3. The germline gives CDR1 LNHDA, CDR2 SQIVND (reference sequence). This CDR3 has 11 residues. CDR3 in DNA: TGTGCCAGTAGTATTGGGGACAGTCAGTTCTTC. Translating gives CASSIGDSQFF.

This chain links TRBV27 with TRBJ2-4; 9 bases are shared with TRBD2. Germline CDR1 is MNHEY and CDR2 is SMNVEV (reference sequence). V shed 2 bases and J 7 bases; nucleotides not matched to a gene: 12. CDR3 length: 17 amino acids. This CDR3 is CASSLQGGRARGNIQYF. In DNA form, the CDR3 reads TGTGCCAGCAGTTTACAGGGCGGGAGGGCCAGGGGGAACATTCAGTACTTC.

The V gene is TRBV11-2, the J gene TRBJ1-1; 9 bases align to TRBD1. In germline, CDR1 is SGHAT, CDR2 FQNNGV. V was clipped by 2 bases and J by 1 base; unmatched bases: 8. The CDR3 covers 17 residues. This CDR3 is CASSLNRGRGGNTEAFF. The DNA for the CDR3 is TGTGCCAGCAGCTTAAACAGGGGGCGTGGGGGGAACACTGAAGCTTTCTTT.

The V gene is TRBV6-5, the J gene TRBJ2-7; 8 bases are shared with TRBD2. J gave up 5 bases and V 2 bases, and 8 bases lay outside the gene matches. From germline, CDR1 is MNHEY and CDR2 SVGAGI. The CDR3 consists of 15 residues. The DNA for the CDR3 is TGTGCCAGCAGTTACCTCGGGAAGCGGGAGAACGAGCAGTACTTC. Its translation: CASSYLGKRENEQYF.

V usage is TRBV4-1 and J usage is TRBJ2-3; D uncertain. This CDR3 spans 15 amino acids. Trimming took 0 bases from V and 2 from J, leaving 9 bases between them. CDR1 and CDR2 from the germline V gene are MGHRA and YSYEKL. The CDR3 region is CASSQDELSTDTQYF. DNA of the CDR3: TGCGCCAGCAGCCAAGATGAGCTTTCCACAGATACGCAGTATTTT.

The rearrangement joins TRBV2 to TRBJ2-1; D possibly corresponds to TRBD1 (6 bases). V was clipped by 6 bases and J by 7 bases, with 22 bases between them. This CDR3 is 16 amino acids long. Germline V gene data show CDR1 as SNHLY and CDR2 as FYNNEI. This CDR3 is CASRRAGTPQGNEQFF. The CDR3 region has the DNA TGTGCCAGCAGACGAGCCGGCACTCCCCAGGGGAATGAGCAGTTCTTC.

V gene TRBV28 combines with J gene TRBJ2-3; unclear D gene. The CDR3 is 13 residues long. The germline gives CDR1 MDHEN, CDR2 SYDVKM. The V end lost 4 bases, the J end lost 5 bases, and 10 bases lay between the germline ends. The CDR3 is CASSSNSKDTQYF. In DNA form, the CDR3 reads TGTGCCAGCAGTTCTAACTCGAAAGATACGCAGTATTTT.

In this sample, this clone turned up a few times. The V gene is TRBV6-6, the J gene TRBJ1-2; D perhaps matches TRBD1 (6 bases). V was trimmed by 6 bases and J by 5 bases, leaving 13 bases between them. This CDR3 has 13 amino acids. CDR1 is MNHNY and CDR2 is SVGAGI in the germline V gene (reference sequence). The chain's CDR3 is CASRSKGVYGYTF. The CDR3, as DNA: TGTGCCAGCAGATCGAAGGGGGTTTATGGCTACACCTTC.

The chain is built from TRBV6-6 and TRBJ2-1, with 9 bases that match TRBD2. The junction had 21 bases not matched to a gene; V was cut back by 6 bases and J by 15 bases. Germline loops: CDR1 MNHNY, CDR2 SVGAGI (reference sequence). The CDR3 runs 16 residues. The CDR3 protein is CASSSSGTSRFGSGFF. CDR3 DNA: TGTGCCAGCAGCTCCTCCGGGACTAGCAGGTTCGGAAGTGGGTTCTTC.

This chain uses TRBV29-1 with TRBJ1-4; no firm D call. The CDR3 consists of 13 residues. CDR1 SQVTM and CDR2 ANQGSEA come from the germline V gene. Trimming cost V 1 base and J 8 bases, with 11 bases left between them. CDR3 sequence reads: CSVEGLSEEKLFF. The CDR3 bases are TGCAGCGTTGAAGGACTCTCTGAGGAAAAACTGTTTTTT.

The genes are TRBV11-2 and TRBJ2-7; D may be TRBD2 (5 bases). The CDR3 loop spans 13 amino acids. The germline CDR1 and CDR2 sequences are SGHAT and FQNNGV. With 4 bases removed from V and 2 bases from J, the gap between germline ends came to 9 bases. The CDR3 sequence: CASSSGLAYEQYF. The CDR3 DNA reads as TGTGCCAGCAGCTCTGGACTTGCCTACGAGCAGTACTTC. Together with reference TRBV11-2 and TRBJ2-7, the CDR3 gives the full variable domain: EAGVAQSPRYKIIEKRQSVAFWCNPISGHATLYWYQQILGQGPKLLIQFQNNGVVDDSQLPKDRFSAERLKGVDSTLKIQPAKLEDSAVYLCASSSGLAYEQYFGPGTRLTVT.

This rearrangement joins TRBV5-1 to TRBJ2-1, with TRBD2 matching over 14 bases. With 1 base clipped from V and 3 bases from J, the junction kept 3 bases outside the gene matches. This CDR3 has 17 amino acids. Germline assignment: CDR1 SGHRS and CDR2 YFSETQ. The CDR3 sequence: CASSLTTSGGVYNEQFF. In DNA, the CDR3 is TGCGCCAGCAGCTTGACGACTAGCGGGGGGGTCTACAATGAGCAGTTCTTC.

The rearrangement links TRBV5-5 to TRBJ1-1; 8 bases agree with TRBD1. This CDR3 region has 15 residues. The ends lost 1 base at V and 5 bases at J; junction bases unmatched: 7. Germline V gives CDR1 SGHKS, CDR2 YYEKEE (reference sequence). CDR3 bases: TGTGCCAGCAGCTTGAAGGCAGGGGGCCGTACTGAAGCTTTCTTT. It is translated as CASSLKAGGRTEAFF.

V gene TRBV7-8 combines with J gene TRBJ2-5; 8 bases align to TRBD2. CDR1 is SGHVS and CDR2 is FQNEAQ in the germline V gene. This CDR3 contains 15 residues. The junction had 4 bases not matched to a gene; V was cut back by 2 bases and J by 2 bases. The CDR3 here is CASSLLSGMQETQYF. DNA for the CDR3: TGTGCCAGCAGCTTACTTAGCGGGATGCAAGAGACCCAGTACTTC.

The chain recombines TRBV5-5 with TRBJ2-5; the D is unclear. CDR1 is SGHKS, CDR2 YYEKEE, per germline (reference sequence). V lost 0 bases, J lost 5 bases, and 11 bases lay in between. CDR3 length equals 14 residues. The CDR3, as DNA: TGTGCCAGCAGCTTGGGCTCCAGGCCGGAGACCCAGTACTTC. Protein product: CASSLGSRPETQYF.

The chain carries TRBV6-1 and TRBJ2-7; D might be TRBD2 (6 bases). Looked up from germline, CDR1 is MNHNS and CDR2 is SASEGT. V was cut by 6 bases and J by 3 bases, with 18 bases left in between. The CDR3 runs 15 residues. DNA for the CDR3: TGTGCCAGCAGAGGAGCTAGCGCTGGATTCTACGAGCAGTACTTC. Translating gives CASRGASAGFYEQYF.